Listed here is a single TCR beta chain. This specimen comes from a study of T cells in localized non-small cell lung cancer. The assay was immunoSEQ multiplex PCR, and TCRdb's table has in-frame clones only and misses some. This sample has tens of thousands of clones, with about 88% found just once. The CDR3 loop spans 15 amino acids. Germline V gene sequence: CDR1 MNHNS, CDR2 SASEGT. Trimming left V 0 bases short and J 3 bases short, with 12 bases between. The chain is built from TRBV6-1 and TRBJ2-7; D possibly corresponds to TRBD1 (5 bases). The receptor was isolated from a woman between 35 and 75 years old with stage I squamous cell lung carcinoma. The sequencing used peripheral blood, collected before any cancer treatment. The CDR3 region has the DNA TGTGCCAGCAGTGAAGCAAGCATGCAGGGCTACGAGCAGTACTTC. Translated: CASSEASMQGYEQYF.